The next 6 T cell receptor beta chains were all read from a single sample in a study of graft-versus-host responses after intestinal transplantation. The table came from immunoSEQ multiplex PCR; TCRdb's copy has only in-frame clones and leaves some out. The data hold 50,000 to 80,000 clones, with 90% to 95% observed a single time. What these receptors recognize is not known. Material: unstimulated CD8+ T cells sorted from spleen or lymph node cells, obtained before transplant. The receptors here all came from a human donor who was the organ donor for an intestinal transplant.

The CDR3: CASSPGQTVYGYTF. Written as DNA, the CDR3 is TGTGCCAGCAGCCCGGGACAGACAGTCTATGGCTACACCTTC. The rearrangement joins TRBV5-4 to TRBJ1-2; 7 nucleotides match TRBD1. Germline trimming cut 4 bases from V and 4 bases from J; bases unmatched to any gene: 7. Germline V lookup: CDR1 SGHNT, CDR2 YYREEE (reference sequence). The CDR3 has 14 amino acids.

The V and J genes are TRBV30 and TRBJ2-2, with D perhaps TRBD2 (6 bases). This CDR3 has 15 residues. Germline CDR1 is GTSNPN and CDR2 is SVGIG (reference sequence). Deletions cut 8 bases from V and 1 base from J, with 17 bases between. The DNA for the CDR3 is TGTGCCGGAAGGCGGGACTTACAGAACACCGGGGAGCTGTTTTTT. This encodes CAGRRDLQNTGELFF.

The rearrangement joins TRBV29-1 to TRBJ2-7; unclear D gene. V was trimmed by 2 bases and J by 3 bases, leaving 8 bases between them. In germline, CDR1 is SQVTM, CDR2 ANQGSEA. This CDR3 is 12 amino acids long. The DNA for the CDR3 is TGCAGCGTTGAACTAGAGAACTACGAGCAGTACTTC. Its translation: CSVELENYEQYF.

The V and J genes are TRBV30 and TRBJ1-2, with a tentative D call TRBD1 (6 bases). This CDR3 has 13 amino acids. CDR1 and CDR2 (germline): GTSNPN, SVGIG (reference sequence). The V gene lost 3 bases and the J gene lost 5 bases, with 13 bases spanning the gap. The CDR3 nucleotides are TGTGCCTGGAGGCCCGGGACATGGTATGGCTACACCTTC. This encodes CAWRPGTWYGYTF.

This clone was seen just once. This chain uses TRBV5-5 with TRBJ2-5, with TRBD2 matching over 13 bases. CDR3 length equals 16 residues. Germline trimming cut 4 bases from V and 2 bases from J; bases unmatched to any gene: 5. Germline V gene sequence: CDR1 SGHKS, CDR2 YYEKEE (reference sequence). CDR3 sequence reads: CASSETSGRAQETQYF. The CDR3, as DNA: TGTGCCAGCAGCGAAACTAGCGGGAGGGCACAAGAGACCCAGTACTTC. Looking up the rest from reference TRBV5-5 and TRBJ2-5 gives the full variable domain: DAGVTQSPTHLIKTRGQQVTLRCSPISGHKSVSWYQQVLGQGPQFIFQYYEKEERGRGNFPDRFSARQFPNYSSELNVNALLLGDSALYLCASSETSGRAQETQYFGPGTRLLVL.

The CDR3 nucleotides are TGTGCCTGGAGTGCCCATTCGGGAGACGATACCGGGGAGCTGTTTTTT. Protein: CAWSAHSGDDTGELFF. The chain joins TRBV30 to TRBJ2-2; weak D call: TRBD2 (6 bases). Germline V gene lookup returns CDR1 GTSNPN and CDR2 SVGIG (reference sequence). CDR3 length equals 16 residues. Trimming stripped 1 base from V and 5 bases from J, with 17 bases between.